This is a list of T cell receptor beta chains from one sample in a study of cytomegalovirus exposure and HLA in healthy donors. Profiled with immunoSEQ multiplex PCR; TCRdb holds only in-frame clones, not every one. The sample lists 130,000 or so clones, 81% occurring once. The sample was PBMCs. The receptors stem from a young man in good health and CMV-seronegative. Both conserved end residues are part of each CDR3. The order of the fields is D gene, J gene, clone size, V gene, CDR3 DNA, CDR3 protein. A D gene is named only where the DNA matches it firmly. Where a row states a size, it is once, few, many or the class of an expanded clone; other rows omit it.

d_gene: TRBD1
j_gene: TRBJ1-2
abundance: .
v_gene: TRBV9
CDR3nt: TGTGCCAGCAGCGTAGGGACAGGGGCGGATGGCTACACCTTC
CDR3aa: CASSVGTGADGYTF

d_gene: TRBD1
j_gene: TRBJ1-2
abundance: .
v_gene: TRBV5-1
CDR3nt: TGCGCCAGCTCCGAAGGGGGGACAGGGCCCCCTTTAGAGGGCTACACCTTC
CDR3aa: CASSEGGTGPPLEGYTF

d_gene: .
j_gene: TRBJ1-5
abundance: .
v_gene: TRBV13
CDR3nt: TGTGCCAGCAGCGTCAGGGATCAGCCCCAGCATTTT
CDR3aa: CASSVRDQPQHF

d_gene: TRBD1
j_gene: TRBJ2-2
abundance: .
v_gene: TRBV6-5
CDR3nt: TGTGCCAGCAGGTCCGGGACAGGGAACACCGGGGAGCTGTTTTTT
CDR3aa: CASRSGTGNTGELFF

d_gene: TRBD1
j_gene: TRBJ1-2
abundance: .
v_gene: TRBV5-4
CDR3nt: TGTGCCAGCAGCGGCGGGACAGACTATGGCTACACCTTC
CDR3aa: CASSGGTDYGYTF

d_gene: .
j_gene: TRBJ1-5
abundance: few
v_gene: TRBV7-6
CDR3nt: TGTGCCAGCAGCTTAGGGGGAGCTTCCTATCAGCCCCAGCATTTT
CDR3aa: CASSLGGASYQPQHF

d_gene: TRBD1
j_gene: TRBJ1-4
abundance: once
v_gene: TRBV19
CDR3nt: TGTGCCAGTAGTATAAGGGGGCCTAATGAAAAACTGTTTTTT
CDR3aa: CASSIRGPNEKLFF

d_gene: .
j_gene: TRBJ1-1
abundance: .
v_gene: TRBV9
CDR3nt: TGTGCCAGCAGCGTAGGGGGGGGTGATGAAGCTTTCTTT
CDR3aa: CASSVGGGDEAFF

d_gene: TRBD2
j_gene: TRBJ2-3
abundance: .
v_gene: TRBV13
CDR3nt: TGTGCCAGCAACTGGCGGGGGGGCACAGATACGCAGTATTTT
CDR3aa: CASNWRGGTDTQYF

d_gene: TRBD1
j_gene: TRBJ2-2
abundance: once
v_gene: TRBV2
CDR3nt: TGTGCCAGCAGTGAAGCCGGGACAGTCACCGGGGAGCTGTTTTTT
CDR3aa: CASSEAGTVTGELFF

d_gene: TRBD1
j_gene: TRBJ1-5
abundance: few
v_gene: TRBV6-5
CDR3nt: TGTGCCAGCAGTTACTACAGGGGCAGGGAACAGCCCCAGCATTTT
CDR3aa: CASSYYRGREQPQHF

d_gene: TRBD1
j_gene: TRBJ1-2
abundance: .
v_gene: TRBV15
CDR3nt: TGTGCCACCAGCAGAGCCCCAGGGGGCCAGTATGGCTACACCTTC
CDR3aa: CATSRAPGGQYGYTF

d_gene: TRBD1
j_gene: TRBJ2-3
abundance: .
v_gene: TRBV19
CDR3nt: TGTGCCAGTAGATATTCGACAGGGGGCACAGATACGCAGTATTTT
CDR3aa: CASRYSTGGTDTQYF

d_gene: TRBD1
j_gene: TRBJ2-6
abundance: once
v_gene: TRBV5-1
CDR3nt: TGCGCCAGCAGTAGGGACAGGGGTAGCTCTGGGGCCAACGTCCTGACTTTC
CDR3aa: CASSRDRGSSGANVLTF

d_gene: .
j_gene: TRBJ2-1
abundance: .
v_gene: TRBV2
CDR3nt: TGTGCCAGCAGAGAGGTGGGCTCCTACAATGAGCAGTTCTTC
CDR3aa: CASREVGSYNEQFF

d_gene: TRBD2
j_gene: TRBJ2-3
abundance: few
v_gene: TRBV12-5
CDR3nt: TGTGCTAGTGGTTTGTCCCGAAGCGGGGGGGCCCGGGCAGATACGCAGTATTTT
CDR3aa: CASGLSRSGGARADTQYF

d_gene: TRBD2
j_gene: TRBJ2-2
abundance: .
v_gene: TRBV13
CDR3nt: TGTGCCAGCAGCTTACCCGGGGGGAGCGCGAACACCGGGGAGCTGTTTTTT
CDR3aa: CASSLPGGSANTGELFF

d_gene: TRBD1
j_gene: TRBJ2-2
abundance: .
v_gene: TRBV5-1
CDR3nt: TGCGCCAGCAGCTTCGAACAGGGGGCGAGGGCCACCGGGGAGCTGTTTTTT
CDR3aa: CASSFEQGARATGELFF

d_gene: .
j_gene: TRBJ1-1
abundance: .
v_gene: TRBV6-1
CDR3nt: TGTGCCAGCAGTGAATGGGGCAGGGGGAACACTGAAGCTTTCTTT
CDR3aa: CASSEWGRGNTEAFF

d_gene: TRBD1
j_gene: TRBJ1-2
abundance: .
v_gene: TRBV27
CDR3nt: TGTGCCAGCAAGCTACAGGGGGCGCAGGATGGCTACACCTTC
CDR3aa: CASKLQGAQDGYTF

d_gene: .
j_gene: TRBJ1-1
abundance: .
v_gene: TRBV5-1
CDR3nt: TGCGCCAGCAGCTTGGGTAGACTGACGAACACTGAAGCTTTCTTT
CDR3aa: CASSLGRLTNTEAFF

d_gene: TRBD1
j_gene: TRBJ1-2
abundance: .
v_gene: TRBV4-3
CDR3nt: TGCGCCAGCAGCCAAGCAAGGACAGGGCCTAACTATGGCTACACCTTC
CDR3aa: CASSQARTGPNYGYTF

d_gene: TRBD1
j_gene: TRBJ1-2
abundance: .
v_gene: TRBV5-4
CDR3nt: TGTGCCAGCAGCTTGGGTGGGACAGGGGTAACCCGCGGTGGCTACACCTTC
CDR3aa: CASSLGGTGVTRGGYTF

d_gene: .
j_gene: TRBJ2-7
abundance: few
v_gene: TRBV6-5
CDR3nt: TGTGCCAGCAGTTACTTGTTAGCGGAGCCCTACGAGCAGTACTTC
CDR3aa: CASSYLLAEPYEQYF

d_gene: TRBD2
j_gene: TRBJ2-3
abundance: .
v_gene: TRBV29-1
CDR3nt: TGCAGCGCGAGGCTTAGCGGGGGACCGAATACGCAGTATTTT
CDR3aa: CSARLSGGPNTQYF

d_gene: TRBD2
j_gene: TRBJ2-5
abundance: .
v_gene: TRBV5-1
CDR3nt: TGCGCCAGCAGCCCGAGGACTAGCGGGGCCACAGGAGGAGAGACCCAGTACTTC
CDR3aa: CASSPRTSGATGGETQYF

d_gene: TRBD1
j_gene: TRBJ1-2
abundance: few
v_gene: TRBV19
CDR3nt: TGTGCCAGTAGTCAATCCCCGGGACAGCTCGGAGGTGGAGGCTACACCTTC
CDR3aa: CASSQSPGQLGGGGYTF

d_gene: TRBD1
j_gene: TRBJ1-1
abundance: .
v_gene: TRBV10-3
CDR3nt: TGTGCCGCGAGTTGGGGACAGGGGTCATCCAGAGCTTTCTTT
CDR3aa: CAASWGQGSSRAFF

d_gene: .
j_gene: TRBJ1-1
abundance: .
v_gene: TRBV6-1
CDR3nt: TGTGCCAGCAGCTCCTCTCCTGAAGCTTTCTTT
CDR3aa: CASSSSPEAFF

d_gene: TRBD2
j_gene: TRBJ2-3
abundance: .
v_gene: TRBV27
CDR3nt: TGTGCCAGCAGTTTTGCAGCGGCGGGGGGGCCGAGGGATACGCAGTATTTT
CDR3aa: CASSFAAAGGPRDTQYF

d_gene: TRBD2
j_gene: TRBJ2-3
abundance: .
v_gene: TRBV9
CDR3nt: TGTGCCAGCAGCCCAGATGGACTAGCGGACAGCACAGATACGCAGTATTTT
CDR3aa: CASSPDGLADSTDTQYF

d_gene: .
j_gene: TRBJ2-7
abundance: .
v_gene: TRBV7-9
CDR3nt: TGTGCCAGCACCCCGGGGGGCCCTCTCTCCTACGAGCAGTACTTC
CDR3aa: CASTPGGPLSYEQYF

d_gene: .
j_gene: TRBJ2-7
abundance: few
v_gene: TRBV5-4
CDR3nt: TGTGCCAGCAGCATTAGCCAAGGGGTAATATCCTACGAGCAGTACTTC
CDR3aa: CASSISQGVISYEQYF

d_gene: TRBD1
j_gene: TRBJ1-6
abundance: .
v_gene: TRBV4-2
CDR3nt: TGTGCCAGCAGCCAAGACGGGACAGGGAGTTCACCCCTCCACTTT
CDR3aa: CASSQDGTGSSPLHF

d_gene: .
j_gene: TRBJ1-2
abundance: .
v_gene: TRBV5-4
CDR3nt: TGTGCCAGCAGCTTGGCCGGGGTGTACAACTATGGCTACACCTTC
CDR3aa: CASSLAGVYNYGYTF

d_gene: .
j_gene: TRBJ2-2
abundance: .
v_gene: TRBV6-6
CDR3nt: TGTGCCAGCAGGACAGGTTCGCTCACCGGGGAGCTGTTTTTT
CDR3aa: CASRTGSLTGELFF

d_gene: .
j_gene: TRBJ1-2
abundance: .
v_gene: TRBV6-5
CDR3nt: TGTGCCAGCAGTTACTCGCGGCAGGGGTATGGCTACACCTTC
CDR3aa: CASSYSRQGYGYTF

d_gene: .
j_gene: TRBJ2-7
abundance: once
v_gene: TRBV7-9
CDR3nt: TGTGCCAGCAGCTTAGACTCACTCTTTAGTCGGCAGTACTTC
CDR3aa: CASSLDSLFSRQYF